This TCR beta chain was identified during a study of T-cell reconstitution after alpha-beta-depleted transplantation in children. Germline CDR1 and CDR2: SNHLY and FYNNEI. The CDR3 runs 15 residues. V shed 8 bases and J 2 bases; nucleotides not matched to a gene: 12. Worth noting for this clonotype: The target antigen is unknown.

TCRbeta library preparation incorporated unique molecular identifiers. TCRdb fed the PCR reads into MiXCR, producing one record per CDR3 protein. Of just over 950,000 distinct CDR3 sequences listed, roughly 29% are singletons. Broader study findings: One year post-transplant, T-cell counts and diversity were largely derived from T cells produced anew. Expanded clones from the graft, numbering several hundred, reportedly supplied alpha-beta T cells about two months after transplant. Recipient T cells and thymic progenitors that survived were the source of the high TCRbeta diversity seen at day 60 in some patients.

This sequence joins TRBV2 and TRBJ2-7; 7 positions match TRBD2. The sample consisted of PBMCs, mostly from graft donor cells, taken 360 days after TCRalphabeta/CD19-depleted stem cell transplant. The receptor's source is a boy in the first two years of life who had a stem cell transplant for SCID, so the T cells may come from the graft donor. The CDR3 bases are TGTGCCAGCCATGTGAAAGCGGGGCTGGCCTACGAGCAGTACTTC. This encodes CASHVKAGLAYEQYF.